Listed below are T cell receptor beta chains from one sample, sequenced in a study of TIL therapy for anti-PD-1-resistant metastatic lung cancer. Only in-frame clones appear in the TCRdb table, and some are missing; sequencing was by immunoSEQ multiplex PCR. The sample comprises 55,000 to 70,000 clones, roughly 84% of which are singletons, and 2.5% to 3% rests with the top ten. Sequencing was performed on blood, taken at baseline. The receptors derive from a person aged 25 to 79 with non-small cell lung cancer. Each CDR3 is given with its conserved first and last residue. A D gene is named only where the DNA matches it firmly. Clone size is given for some rows only: seen once, a few or many times, or a class if the clone is expanded.

CASRGGVNTGELFF TGTGCCAGCAGGGGAGGGGTTAACACCGGGGAGCTGTTTTTT TRBJ2-2 TRBV7-3 NA TRBD2
CATSKSGFFGYEQYF TGTGCCACCAGTAAGAGCGGGTTTTTCGGCTACGAGCAGTACTTC TRBJ2-7 TRBV15 NA NA
CASSSSLPSGNRSSYEQYF TGTGCCAGCAGCTCTAGCCTCCCTAGCGGGAACAGGAGCTCCTACGAGCAGTACTTC TRBJ2-7 TRBV7-9 NA TRBD2
CASSPRGAGGQSSYNEQFF TGTGCCAGCAGCCCCCGGGGGGCGGGAGGTCAAAGCTCCTACAATGAGCAGTTCTTC TRBJ2-1 TRBV9 NA TRBD2
CASSFILTGQSRGYTF TGTGCCAGCAGTTTCATTCTGACAGGACAATCCCGGGGCTACACCTTC TRBJ1-2 TRBV28 NA NA
CASSVEGRDTDTQYF TGTGCCAGCAGCGTAGAGGGGCGAGACACAGATACGCAGTATTTT TRBJ2-3 TRBV9 few NA
CASSLWDRGGTGELFF TGTGCCAGCAGTTTGTGGGACAGGGGGGGGACCGGGGAGCTGTTTTTT TRBJ2-2 TRBV28 NA TRBD1
CASSLVAMAEAFF TGTGCCAGCAGTCTTGTTGCGATGGCTGAAGCTTTCTTT TRBJ1-1 TRBV12-3/TRBV12-4 NA NA
CASSSLPGPGELFF TGTGCCAGCAGCTCCCTTCCTGGGCCCGGGGAGCTGTTTTTT TRBJ2-2 TRBV7-3 NA NA
CASSLIRQEGRNTEAFF TGTGCCAGCAGCTTGATCCGACAGGAGGGTCGGAACACTGAAGCTTTCTTT TRBJ1-1 TRBV5-6 NA NA
CASSHSVVGGPSYEQYF TGCGCCAGCAGCCATAGTGTCGTCGGGGGGCCATCCTACGAGCAGTACTTC TRBJ2-7 TRBV4-1 NA NA
CASSGGTGSYEQYF TGTGCCAGCAGTGGTGGGACGGGCTCCTACGAGCAGTACTTC TRBJ2-7 TRBV2 NA NA
CATSPTGTGHQPQHF TGTGCCACCAGCCCTACCGGGACAGGGCATCAGCCCCAGCATTTT TRBJ1-5 TRBV24-1 NA TRBD1
CAIARASTSTGELFF TGTGCCATAGCCAGGGCCTCGACAAGCACCGGGGAGCTGTTTTTT TRBJ2-2 TRBV2 NA NA
CASSLGRNSYEQYF TGTGCCAGCAGCTTAGGACGGAATTCCTACGAGCAGTACTTC TRBJ2-7 TRBV7-8 NA NA
CASSLGGNPYNEQFF TGTGCCAGCAGTTTAGGGGGAAATCCCTACAATGAGCAGTTCTTC TRBJ2-1 TRBV28 once NA
CASSLAAGGNTEAFF TGTGCCAGCAGCTTAGCGGCAGGGGGGAACACTGAAGCTTTCTTT TRBJ1-1 TRBV11-2 NA TRBD1
CSASAGLLDRTNGYTF TGCAGTGCTAGTGCCGGACTCCTTGACAGGACCAATGGCTACACCTTC TRBJ1-2 TRBV20-1 NA NA
CASSLYGRRSYEQYF TGTGCCAGCAGCTTGTACGGCCGGAGGTCCTACGAGCAGTACTTC TRBJ2-7 TRBV5-6 NA NA
CASSLVEGRGYGYTF TGTGCCAGCAGCTTAGTAGAGGGGAGAGGCTATGGCTACACCTTC TRBJ1-2 TRBV7-8 NA NA
CASSFDRNIYNEQFF TGTGCCAGCAGTTTCGACAGGAATATCTACAATGAGCAGTTCTTC TRBJ2-1 TRBV5-8 NA NA
CASSIGSLNTGELFF TGTGCCAGTAGTATCGGCAGCCTGAACACCGGGGAGCTGTTTTTT TRBJ2-2 TRBV19 NA NA
CASSFLTGANTEAFF TGCGCCAGCAGCTTCCTTACGGGAGCGAACACTGAAGCTTTCTTT TRBJ1-1 TRBV5-1 few NA
CATSVARLEVGGETQYF TGTGCCACCAGTGTCGCCCGACTCGAGGTGGGGGGGGAGACCCAGTACTTC TRBJ2-5 TRBV24-1 NA TRBD2
CATSQAIYNEQFF TGTGCCACATCTCAAGCGATCTACAATGAGCAGTTCTTC TRBJ2-1 TRBV18 NA NA
CASSRGVNNEQFF TGCGCCAGCAGCCGGGGGGTGAACAATGAGCAGTTCTTC TRBJ2-1 TRBV10-1 NA TRBD2
CARSLAGGRATEAFF TGTGCCAGAAGCTTGGCCGGGGGGCGGGCCACTGAAGCTTTCTTT TRBJ1-1 TRBV5-3 few NA
CASSLGNTGSVLFF TGCGCCAGCAGCTTGGGTAATACAGGGTCGGTGCTGTTTTTT TRBJ1-4 TRBV5-1 NA NA
CASSSLDLNTEAFF TGTGCCAGTAGTTCTTTGGACCTCAACACTGAAGCTTTCTTT TRBJ1-1 TRBV19 NA NA
CASKREGTGELFF TGTGCCTCTAAGCGGGAGGGTACCGGGGAGCTGTTTTTT TRBJ2-2 TRBV19 NA TRBD2
CASSLSGAYSYNSPLHF TGTGCCAGCAGCCTATCGGGGGCCTACTCCTATAATTCACCCCTCCACTTT TRBJ1-6 TRBV2 NA NA